The source of this T cell receptor beta chain is a study of blood T cell repertoires in COVID-19. At the level of the study: Some COVID-19 samples were acute and others convalescent; all came from the United States, Italy and Spain.

The CDR3 covers 13 residues. Trimming stripped 8 bases from V and 6 bases from J, with 13 bases between. CDR1 and CDR2 from the germline V gene are MDHEN and SYDVKM. Authors' processing steps: How many nucleated cells were present was estimated from reference gene primer amplification. The table came from immunoSEQ multiplex PCR; TCRdb's copy has only in-frame clones and leaves some out. V and J calls and clone size are those listed in that table; D and trimming were worked out from the DNA. The table has approximately 360,000 clones, approximately 88% seen once. The TCR originated in a woman aged 25 to 45 with acute COVID-19. The chain links TRBV28 to TRBJ1-4; a weak D match, TRBD1 (6 bases). The specimen was PBMCs or T cells enriched from blood (not recorded which). The CDR3 loop reads CASLDRNDEKLFF. DNA of the CDR3: TGTGCCAGCCTTGACAGGAATGATGAAAAACTGTTTTTT.